The 27 T cell receptor beta chains reported below all come from one sample, sequenced in a study of T cell clonality in common variable immunodeficiency. Study results and caveats: Fewer deletions and N-nucleotide insertions were reportedly seen in common variable immunodeficiency TCR beta sequences.

Generated by immunoSEQ multiplex PCR, the TCRdb table keeps only in-frame clones and is missing some. The sample presents 25,000 to 30,000 clones, none singletons. Their target antigens are unknown. Source material: peripheral blood mononuclear cells. All receptors come from a human donor with common variable immunodeficiency.

This clone was recorded many times. The read is 3 residues too short to cover the CDR3 end, so that end is filled in from the germline J gene. The genes are TRBV20-1 and TRBJ1-5; 8 bases map to TRBD1. With V trimmed by 5 bases and J by 7 bases, 13 bases remained unmatched. Germline V CDR1 and CDR2: DFQATT, SNEGSKA (reference sequence). This CDR3 contains 15 residues. The sequenced part of the CDR3 DNA is TGCAGTGCTCTAGGACTGACAGGGGCAGACCAGCCC. Translation gives CSALGLTGADQP. The full CDR3 is CSALGLTGADQPQHF.

This clone was counted at least ten times. The read falls 3 residues short of the CDR3 end, and the missing part is taken from the germline J gene. The chain recombines TRBV30 with TRBJ2-5, with a tentative D call TRBD2 (5 bases). The CDR3 has 16 residues. V lost 1 base and J 5 bases, leaving 20 bases between the germline ends. Per germline, CDR1 GTSNPN and CDR2 SVGIG (reference sequence). The covered CDR3 bases are TGTGCCTGGAGTGGACTGCTTGCGGGCCCTGGGGAGACC. Amino acid sequence: CAWSGLLAGPGET. The CDR3 in full is CAWSGLLAGPGETQYF.

The CDR3 loop reads CASSLGQGRYGYTF. CDR3 bases read: TGTGCCAGCAGCTTAGGACAGGGTAGATATGGC. The V gene is TRBV7-2, the J gene TRBJ1-2, with 7 bases aligning to TRBD1. The CDR3 end is not reached by the read, which stops 3 residues before it; the germline J gene fills it in. This CDR3 is 14 amino acids long. Germline CDR1 and CDR2: SGHTA and FQGNSA. V lost 1 base, J lost 5 bases, and 4 bases stayed unmatched.

Comments on this clone: The observed sequence ends 3 residues before the CDR3 terminus, with the missing tail filled in from the germline J gene. V gene TRBV19 combines with J gene TRBJ1-2; 8 bases are a match to TRBD1. Germline V gene sequence: CDR1 LNHDA, CDR2 SQIVND (reference sequence). The CDR3 length is 13 residues. The V segment lost 6 bases and the J segment 3 bases; nucleotides outside the gene matches: 3. CDR3 sequence: CASRTGAHYGYTF. Incomplete CDR3 DNA: TGTGCCAGTAGGACAGGGGCTCACTATGGC.

This clone was seen only a few times. The read gets to within 3 residues of the CDR3 end, and the germline J gene fills in the rest. The sample has other DNA sequences that encode this CDR3 too. V and J are TRBV20-1 and TRBJ2-5; D is possibly TRBD2 (6 bases). Looked up from germline, CDR1 is DFQATT and CDR2 is SNEGSKA (reference sequence). This CDR3 is built from 17 residues. V was trimmed by 3 bases and J by 0 bases, leaving 20 bases between them. The part of the CDR3 DNA that was read is TGCAGTGCTAGTGAGGCAGGGAATGGAGGGTACCAAGAGACC. Translation: CSASEAGNGGYQET. The whole CDR3 protein is CSASEAGNGGYQETQYF.

In regard to this clone: The sequence runs out 3 residues before the end of the CDR3; the remainder is reconstructed from the germline J gene. The chain is built from TRBV19 and TRBJ1-2; 11 bases are a match to TRBD1. This CDR3 comprises 16 residues. V dropped 7 bases and J dropped 4; count of bases not matched to a gene: 11. In germline, CDR1 is LNHDA, CDR2 SQIVND (reference sequence). The sequenced part of the CDR3 DNA is TGTGCCAGTACCCCCCCCGGACAGGGGGCTCTCTATGGC. This codes for CASTPPGQGALYG. The whole CDR3 protein reads CASTPPGQGALYGYTF. The full variable domain, in which reference TRBV19 and TRBJ1-2 provide the parts outside the CDR3, is DGGITQSPKYLFRKEGQNVTLSCEQNLNHDAMYWYRQDPGQGLRLIYYSQIVNDFQKGDIAEGYSVSREKKESFPLTVTSAQKNPTAFYLCASTPPGQGALYGYTFGSGTRLTVV.

To note about this clone: The CDR3 is cut off 3 residues early in the read; its end comes from the germline J gene. The gene calls are TRBV6-1 and TRBJ1-2; 8 bases align to TRBD1. The CDR3 has 15 amino acids. The J segment lost 5 bases and the V segment lost 1 base, leaving 6 bases of the junction unmatched. Germline V gene lookup returns CDR1 MNHNS and CDR2 SASEGT. The CDR3 DNA, read in part, is TGTGCCAGCAGTGAAGGCAGGGGGCCGCATTATGGC. This encodes CASSEGRGPHYG. The entire CDR3 is CASSEGRGPHYGYTF.

This clone was observed a few times. The sequenced fragment ends 3 residues before the CDR3 boundary, so the rest is inferred from the germline J gene. The chain links TRBV18 to TRBJ2-5, with D maybe TRBD2 (5 bases). Trimming took 2 bases from V and 3 from J, leaving 13 bases between them. This CDR3 is built from 15 residues. CDR1 and CDR2 from the germline V gene are KGHSH and LQKENI. Partial CDR3 DNA: TGTGCCAGCTCACCAATCCGGGGAACCGAAGAGACC. Translated: CASSPIRGTEET. The complete CDR3 sequence is CASSPIRGTEETQYF.

Turning to this clone: Sequencing ends 3 residues short of the CDR3 end; the germline J gene provides the rest. The rearrangement uses TRBV5-6 and TRBJ2-7; perhaps TRBD2 as D (6 bases). Trimming stripped 4 bases from V and 2 bases from J, with 13 bases between. CDR3 length equals 14 residues. CDR1 is SGHDT and CDR2 is YYEEEE in the germline V gene. The CDR3 reads CASSTDGGTYEQYF. The CDR3 bases that were read are TGTGCCAGCAGCACTGACGGGGGAACCTACGAG.

Note on this clone: Sequencing ends 3 residues short of the CDR3 end; the germline J gene provides the rest. The chain carries TRBV18 and TRBJ1-1; D unresolved. The germline V gene encodes CDR1 KGHSH and CDR2 LQKENI. Trimming took 7 bases from V and 4 from J, leaving 16 bases between them. This CDR3 has 14 residues. CDR3: CASWQVGSGTEAFF. Incomplete CDR3 DNA: TGTGCCAGCTGGCAAGTGGGGAGCGGCACTGAA.

A word on this clone: With the read ending 3 residues before the CDR3 end, the germline J gene is used to fill in that end. The chain couples TRBV18 to TRBJ1-2; possibly TRBD1 for D (5 bases). CDR1 KGHSH and CDR2 LQKENI come from the germline V gene. Trimming removed 4 bases at V and 2 bases at J, with 14 bases between. There are 15 residues in the CDR3. The CDR3: CASSRAGDRNYGYTF. The CDR3 bases that were read are TGTGCCAGCTCACGGGCGGGGGACCGCAACTATGGC.

This clone appeared a few times. The read halts 3 residues ahead of the CDR3 end, with the missing end drawn from the germline J gene. The chain uses TRBV7-3 and TRBJ2-3, with TRBD2 matching 8 bases. Germline V gives CDR1 SGHTA, CDR2 FQGTGA. CDR3 length equals 17 residues. V shed 2 bases and J 0 bases; nucleotides not matched to a gene: 7. CDR3 bases read: TGTGCCAGCAGCTTATGGGCCGGCGGGGGGAGCACAGATACG. Amino acid sequence: CASSLWAGGGSTDT. The whole CDR3 reads CASSLWAGGGSTDTQYF.

In its sample, this clone was seen a few times. The CDR3 end falls 3 residues outside the read, so it is completed with the germline J gene. V is TRBV19 and J is TRBJ1-1, with 7 bases lining up with TRBD1. CDR1 LNHDA and CDR2 SQIVND come from the germline V gene (reference sequence). The CDR3 has 18 amino acids. Unmatched junction bases numbered 20, after V lost 6 bases and J lost 4 bases. Partial CDR3 DNA: TGTGCCAGTAGCACCGCATTGGGGACAGCCTCGGGTGTCACTGAA. It specifies CASSTALGTASGVTE. The full-length CDR3 reads as CASSTALGTASGVTEAFF.

Points on this clone: The CDR3 end lies 3 residues beyond the end of the read and is filled in from the germline J gene. The rearrangement joins TRBV7-8 to TRBJ1-1, with TRBD1 identical over 8 bases. Unmatched junction bases numbered 1, after V lost 0 bases and J lost 1 base. Germline V lookup: CDR1 SGHVS, CDR2 FQNEAQ. There are 15 residues in the CDR3. This chain's CDR3 is CASSLAGTGNTEAFF. The CDR3 bases that were read are TGTGCCAGCAGCTTAGCCGGGACAGGGAACACTGAA.

About this clone: Read sequence stops 3 residues before the CDR3 end, and the germline J gene provides the missing end. The V and J genes are TRBV7-9 and TRBJ1-2, with D possibly TRBD1 on 5 matching bases. Germline CDR1 SEHNR, CDR2 FQNEAQ (reference sequence). The CDR3 has 12 residues. CDR3 loop: CASSLAAGGYTF. The CDR3 DNA, read in part, is TGTGCCAGCAGCTTAGCCGCAGGGGGC.

The table lists this clone with a few counts. With the read ending 3 residues before the CDR3 end, the germline J gene is used to fill in that end. V is TRBV19 and J is TRBJ2-5, with 11 bases aligning to TRBD1. V lost 3 bases and J lost 1; bases outside the gene matches: 4. From germline, CDR1 is LNHDA and CDR2 SQIVND (reference sequence). The CDR3 is 16 amino acids. Incomplete CDR3 DNA: TGTGCCAGTAGTATCAGTGGACAGGGGGCCCAAGAGACC. This codes for CASSISGQGAQET. The entire CDR3 protein is CASSISGQGAQETQYF.

The table lists this clone with many counts. The CDR3 is cut off 3 residues early in the read; its end comes from the germline J gene. The V gene is TRBV7-6, the J gene TRBJ2-7; a weak D match, TRBD2 (6 bases). CDR3 size: 14 residues. The germline V gene has CDR1 SGHVS and CDR2 FNYEAQ. The V gene lost 1 base and the J gene lost 3 bases, with 10 bases spanning the gap. CDR3 DNA, as far as it was read: TGTGCCAGCAGCTTAGTGGGGGGATTCTACGAG. Residues: CASSLVGGFYE. The CDR3 reads in full as CASSLVGGFYEQYF.

There are many counts of this clone. Read data end 3 residues before the CDR3 end; the end is taken from the germline J gene. This chain uses TRBV18 with TRBJ2-7; TRBD2 matches 9 bases. Per the germline V gene, CDR1 is KGHSH and CDR2 is LQKENI. The CDR3 runs to 15 residues. V was clipped by 3 bases and J by 3 bases; unmatched bases: 6. The covered CDR3 bases are TGTGCCAGCTCACCTCCGGTTAGCGGGGGCTACGAG. This codes for CASSPPVSGGYE. The entire CDR3 is CASSPPVSGGYEQYF.

CDR3 amino acids: CASSPQGVTEAFF. The sequenced part of the CDR3 DNA is TGTGCCAGTAGTCCCCAGGGGGTCACTGAA. This chain links TRBV19 with TRBJ1-1; 7 bases line up with TRBD1. The read comes to an end 3 residues before the CDR3 does, leaving the germline J gene to fill in the end. In germline, CDR1 is LNHDA, CDR2 SQIVND (reference sequence). The CDR3 is 13 amino acids. The J segment lost 4 bases and the V segment lost 5 bases, leaving 4 bases of the junction unmatched. Variable domain in full (rest from reference TRBV19 and TRBJ1-1): DGGITQSPKYLFRKEGQNVTLSCEQNLNHDAMYWYRQDPGQGLRLIYYSQIVNDFQKGDIAEGYSVSREKKESFPLTVTSAQKNPTAFYLCASSPQGVTEAFFGQGTRLTVV.

This clone has at least ten counts. The CDR3 is cut off 3 residues early in the read; its end comes from the germline J gene. This chain joins TRBV7-8 and TRBJ2-3; 7 nucleotides line up with TRBD2. The CDR3 length is 16 residues. CDR1 and CDR2 (germline): SGHVS, FQNEAQ. The junction had 10 bases not matched to a gene; V was cut back by 5 bases and J by 2 bases. The covered CDR3 bases are TGTGCCAGCAGCGCGTCCGAGCGGGGTGACACAGATACG. Its protein product is CASSASERGDTDT. The full CDR3 protein reads CASSASERGDTDTQYF.

With respect to this clone: Read data end 3 residues before the CDR3 end; the end is taken from the germline J gene. The genes are TRBV19 and TRBJ1-5, with 9 bases lining up with TRBD1. Germline V gene lookup returns CDR1 LNHDA and CDR2 SQIVND (reference sequence). V was clipped by 3 bases and J by 0 bases; unmatched bases: 3. CDR3 size: 16 residues. CDR3 DNA (partial): TGTGCCAGTAGTATGGGGACAGGGCTTAGCAATCAGCCC. Its translation: CASSMGTGLSNQP. The entire CDR3 sequence reads CASSMGTGLSNQPQHF.

This clone occurred a few times. The read ends 3 residues shy of where the CDR3 ends; the end is completed using the germline J gene. The chain is built from TRBV5-1 and TRBJ2-7, with 8 bases aligning to TRBD1. Germline loops: CDR1 SGHRS, CDR2 YFSETQ. V lost 6 bases to trimming and J lost 5 bases; unmatched junction nucleotides: 13. The CDR3 extends over 15 amino acids. The part of the CDR3 DNA that was read is TGCGCCAGCACTATACAGGGACAGGTTTATAACGAG. It is translated as CASTIQGQVYNE. The CDR3 in its entirety is CASTIQGQVYNEQYF.

This clone occurred a few times. The sequence runs out 3 residues before the end of the CDR3; the remainder is reconstructed from the germline J gene. The V call is TRBV6-2 or TRBV6-3, the J call TRBJ2-5; D is possibly TRBD2 (6 bases). Germline values: CDR1 MNHEY, CDR2 SVGEGT. CDR3 length: 13 amino acids. Trimming stripped 1 base from V and 3 bases from J, with 6 bases between. The CDR3 protein is CASSYWREETQYF. The covered CDR3 bases are TGTGCCAGCAGTTACTGGAGGGAAGAGACC.

This clone was seen at least ten times. The CDR3 end falls 3 residues outside the read, so it is completed with the germline J gene. V and J are TRBV28 and TRBJ1-2; 8 nucleotides line up with TRBD1. The ends lost 5 bases at V and 7 bases at J; junction bases unmatched: 9. Germline V gene lookup returns CDR1 MDHEN and CDR2 SYDVKM. This CDR3 spans 14 amino acids. This CDR3 is CASSPGQDWGGYTF. CDR3 DNA, as far as it was read: TGTGCCAGCAGTCCGGGACAGGATTGGGGTGGC.

The covered CDR3 bases are TGTGCCAGCAGTCTGGACAGGGAGGGGGAAAAA. This sequence encodes CASSLDREGEK. The complete CDR3 reads CASSLDREGEKLFF. The V gene is TRBV2, the J gene TRBJ1-4; TRBD1 matches 8 bases. The read ends 3 residues before the CDR3 terminus; that terminus is restored from the germline J gene. This CDR3 spans 14 amino acids. Germline assignment: CDR1 SNHLY and CDR2 FYNNEI. V was clipped by 5 bases and J by 8 bases; unmatched bases: 7.

Remarks on this clone: The sequenced fragment ends 3 residues before the CDR3 boundary, so the rest is inferred from the germline J gene. This sequence joins TRBV5-4 and TRBJ2-7; D uncertain. This CDR3 region has 12 residues. Germline values: CDR1 SGHNT, CDR2 YYREEE (reference sequence). Deletions cut 4 bases from V and 4 bases from J, with 9 bases between. The CDR3 bases that were read are TGTGCCAGCAGCCCTAATATATACGAG. It is translated as CASSPNIYE. The whole CDR3 region reads CASSPNIYEQYF. Together with reference TRBV5-4 and TRBJ2-7, the CDR3 gives the full variable domain: ETGVTQSPTHLIKTRGQQVTLRCSSQSGHNTVSWYQQALGQGPQFIFQYYREEENGRGNFPPRFSGLQFPNYSSELNVNALELDDSALYLCASSPNIYEQYFGPGTRLTVT.

As concerns this clone: A junction end diverges from the germline sequence, so it may reflect a read error. The read gets to within 3 residues of the CDR3 end, and the germline J gene fills in the rest. Other DNA sequences in this sample translate to the same CDR3. The chain employs TRBV6-1 and TRBJ2-7; weak D call: TRBD2 (6 bases). Germline-derived CDR1 and CDR2 are MNHNS and SASEGT. The CDR3 totals 15 residues. The CDR3 is CASSERGLSNYEQYF. CDR3 bases read: TGCGCCAGCAGTGAAAGAGGACTATCAAATTACGAG.